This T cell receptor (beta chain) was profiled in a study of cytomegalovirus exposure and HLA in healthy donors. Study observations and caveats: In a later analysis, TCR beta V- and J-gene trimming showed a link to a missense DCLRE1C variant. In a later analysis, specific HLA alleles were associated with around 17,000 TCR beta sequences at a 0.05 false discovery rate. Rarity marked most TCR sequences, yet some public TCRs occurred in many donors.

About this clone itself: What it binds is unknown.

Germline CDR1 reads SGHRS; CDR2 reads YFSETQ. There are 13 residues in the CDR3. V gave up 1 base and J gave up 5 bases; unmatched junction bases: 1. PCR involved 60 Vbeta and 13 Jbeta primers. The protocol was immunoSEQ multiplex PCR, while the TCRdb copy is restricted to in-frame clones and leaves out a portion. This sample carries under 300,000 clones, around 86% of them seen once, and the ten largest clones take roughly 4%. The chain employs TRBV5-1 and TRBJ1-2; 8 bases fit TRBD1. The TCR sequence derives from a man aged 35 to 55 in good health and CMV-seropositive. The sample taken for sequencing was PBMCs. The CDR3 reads CASSLRQGYGYTF. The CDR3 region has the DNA TGCGCCAGCAGCTTGAGACAGGGGTATGGCTACACCTTC. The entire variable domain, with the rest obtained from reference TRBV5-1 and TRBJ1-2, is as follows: KAGVTQTPRYLIKTRGQQVTLSCSPISGHRSVSWYQQTPGQGLQFLFEYFSETQRNKGNFPGRFSGRQFSNSRSEMNVSTLELGDSALYLCASSLRQGYGYTFGSGTRLTVV.